This passage covers 12 T cell receptor beta chains from one sample sequenced in a study of blood T cell repertoires in COVID-19. The method was immunoSEQ multiplex PCR; TCRdb's version includes in-frame clones alone and lacks a portion of them. The sample consists of 150,000 to 200,000 clones, 70% to 90% of them appearing once. The sample comprised peripheral blood. All receptors come from a human donor in a cohort sampled during active COVID-19.

This clone was detected many times. The chain employs TRBV2 and TRBJ2-2; D call uncertain. The ends were cut back, 8 bases at V and 2 bases at J, with 12 bases in the middle. The CDR3 runs 14 residues. Germline-derived CDR1 and CDR2 are SNHLY and FYNNEI. This CDR3 is CASRSRVNTGELFF. The CDR3 coding sequence is TGTGCCAGCCGGTCCCGGGTTAACACCGGGGAGCTGTTTTTT.

The V call is TRBV28, the J call TRBJ2-6, with a weak D call TRBD2 (5 bases). Between the trimmed V and J ends, which lost 4 bases and 1 base, there was a span of 8 bases. Germline lookup yields CDR1 MDHEN and CDR2 SYDVKM. This CDR3 contains 15 residues. The CDR3 DNA reads as TGTGCCAGCAGTTCGGCGGGTTCTGGGGCCAACGTCCTGACTTTC. Translated: CASSSAGSGANVLTF.

This clone was recorded a few times. The CDR3 sequence: CASSPSAAATYEQYF. The DNA for the CDR3 is TGTGCCAGCAGCCCCTCGGCGGCAGCAACCTACGAGCAGTACTTC. This chain connects TRBV11-2 to TRBJ2-7; D is uncertain. The CDR3 consists of 15 residues. Trimming left V 5 bases short and J 2 bases short, with 16 bases between. Germline V gene lookup returns CDR1 SGHAT and CDR2 FQNNGV.

The rearrangement joins TRBV5-5 to TRBJ2-7; possible D gene TRBD1, 5 bases. Trimming took 3 bases from V and 2 from J, leaving 12 bases between them. Germline V lookup: CDR1 SGHKS, CDR2 YYEKEE (reference sequence). This CDR3 has 14 residues. CDR3 sequence (DNA): TGTGCCAGCAGCTCACGCGACAGAACCTACGAGCAGTACTTC. Its protein product is CASSSRDRTYEQYF.

In its sample, this clone was seen a few times. The chain links TRBV5-1 to TRBJ1-3, with D unresolved. The CDR3 loop spans 14 amino acids. The V and J ends lost 4 bases and 6 bases respectively, with 14 bases between them. Germline values: CDR1 SGHRS, CDR2 YFSETQ. DNA of the CDR3: TGCGCCAGCAGCCTAGCTGGGTTGGAAAACACCATATATTTT. It is translated as CASSLAGLENTIYF.

This clone was picked up a small number of times. The rearrangement links TRBV10-2 to TRBJ2-2, with 14 bases fitting TRBD2. Germline trimming cut 4 bases from V and 5 bases from J; bases unmatched to any gene: 9. CDR1 WSHSY and CDR2 SAAADI come from the germline V gene. The CDR3 extends over 18 amino acids. The CDR3 loop reads CASSVSTSGRVRTGELFF. The CDR3 bases are TGCGCCAGCAGTGTCTCGACTAGCGGGAGGGTTCGAACCGGGGAGCTGTTTTTT.

The sample holds a few counts of this clone. The rearrangement joins TRBV2 to TRBJ1-5; D not certain. Germline V gene lookup returns CDR1 SNHLY and CDR2 FYNNEI. The CDR3 consists of 13 residues. V shed 4 bases and J shed 5 bases, with 9 bases lying between them. CDR3 residues: CASSGAKYQPQHF. For the CDR3, the DNA is TGTGCCAGCAGTGGGGCCAAGTATCAGCCCCAGCATTTT.

The chain is built from TRBV10-3 and TRBJ2-2; 7 positions agree with TRBD2. This CDR3 contains 14 residues. Germline CDR1 ENHRY, CDR2 SYGVKD. The V gene end was trimmed by 10 bases and the J gene end by 0 bases; junction bases not matched to a gene: 5. CDR3 in amino acids: CATSGTSNTGELFF. DNA of the CDR3: TGTGCCACCAGCGGGACTTCGAACACCGGGGAGCTGTTTTTT.

The chain uses TRBV5-5 and TRBJ2-7; possibly TRBD1 for D (5 bases). The CDR3 spans 14 residues. V lost 2 bases and J lost 3, with 12 bases in between. Germline CDR1 and CDR2: SGHKS and YYEKEE (reference sequence). The CDR3 sequence: CASSFQGGLYEQYF. CDR3 sequence (DNA): TGTGCCAGCAGCTTCCAGGGCGGCCTCTACGAGCAGTACTTC.

The CDR3 DNA reads as TGTGCCAGCAGCCGGATAGGACAGGGGGACTACGAGCAGTACTTC. Amino acids: CASSRIGQGDYEQYF. This chain links TRBV14 with TRBJ2-7, with 10 positions matching TRBD1. There are 15 residues in the CDR3. Germline CDR1 SGHDN, CDR2 FVKESK. V trimming: 4 bases; J trimming: 3 bases; junction bases outside the gene matches: 6.

V and J are TRBV11-3 and TRBJ2-7; D possibly corresponds to TRBD2 (7 bases). This CDR3 comprises 13 residues. The V end was cut by 5 bases, the J end by 6 bases, with 14 bases between. Germline-derived CDR1 and CDR2 are SGHNT and YENEEA. The CDR3 region is CASSLGGAGEQYF. CDR3 nucleotide sequence: TGTGCCAGCAGCCTGGGGGGGGCCGGCGAGCAGTACTTC.

The gene calls are TRBV10-1 and TRBJ1-1; TRBD1 matches 8 bases. Germline V CDR1 and CDR2: WNHNN, SYGVQD (reference sequence). The length of the CDR3 is 13 residues. V gave up 4 bases and J gave up 5 bases; unmatched junction bases: 3. The CDR3 region is CASSGQGSTEAFF. CDR3 nucleotide sequence: TGCGCCAGCAGTGGACAGGGGAGTACTGAAGCTTTCTTT.